Listed below are T cell receptor beta chains from one sample, sequenced in a study of cytomegalovirus exposure and HLA in healthy donors. Using immunoSEQ multiplex PCR, the repertoire was profiled, and TCRdb retains in-frame clones only, with some absent. The data show roughly 150,000 clones, roughly 68% seen once. Sequenced material: PBMCs. The receptors derive from a man aged 60 to 75 in good health and CMV-seronegative. CDR3s include the opening cysteine and the closing phenylalanine or tryptophan. The D gene is left open where the match is weak. Some rows have no size entry. The others give once, few or many, or a class for an expanded clone.

>TRBV2|15|TRBJ1-1|TRBD1|-
CATTRDRGSNTEAFF
TGTGCCACCACCCGGGACAGGGGCTCCAACACTGAAGCTTTCTTT
>TRBV19|16|TRBJ1-2|-|-
CASSTFSIGTRNGYTF
TGTGCCAGTAGTACCTTCTCAATCGGGACAAGAAATGGCTACACCTTC
>TRBV28|19|TRBJ2-6|TRBD1|few
CASSRTGGAPSSGANVLTF
TGTGCCAGCAGTCGGACAGGGGGCGCTCCTAGCTCTGGGGCCAACGTCCTGACTTTC
>TRBV28|14|TRBJ2-7|TRBD1|-
CASRIQGVVDEQYF
TGTGCCAGCAGGATACAGGGGGTCGTGGACGAGCAGTACTTC
>TRBV4-1|17|TRBJ2-2|-|-
CASSQDGNRAVTGELFF
TGCGCCAGCAGCCAAGATGGGAACAGGGCGGTCACCGGGGAGCTGTTTTTT
>TRBV10-3|15|TRBJ2-6|TRBD1|-
CAIGTGGSGANVLTF
TGTGCCATCGGGACAGGGGGCTCTGGGGCCAACGTCCTGACTTTC
>TRBV19|16|TRBJ1-1|TRBD1|few
CASSMRQGHGNTEAFF
TGTGCCAGTAGTATGAGACAGGGTCACGGTAACACTGAAGCTTTCTTT
>TRBV6-5|16|TRBJ2-7|-|-
CASSYSIGGSAYEQYF
TGTGCCAGCAGTTACTCAATAGGAGGGTCCGCCTACGAGCAGTACTTC
>TRBV27|16|TRBJ2-7|TRBD1|-
CASSESDRGISYEQYF
TGTGCCAGCAGTGAATCAGACAGGGGAATATCCTACGAGCAGTACTTC
>TRBV29-1|13|TRBJ1-2|-|few
CSVEDAGSHGYTF
TGCAGCGTTGAAGATGCCGGGTCCCATGGCTACACCTTC
>TRBV18|16|TRBJ1-1|-|-
CASSPDPGNQNTEAFF
TGTGCCAGCTCACCCGATCCCGGGAACCAGAACACTGAAGCTTTCTTT
>TRBV6-1|16|TRBJ1-3|TRBD1|-
CASSDRGLGTGNTIYF
TGTGCCAGCAGTGACAGGGGGCTGGGAACTGGAAACACCATATATTTT
>TRBV28|14|TRBJ2-1|TRBD2|-
CAIHSGRSYNEQFF
TGTGCCATCCATAGCGGGCGCTCCTACAATGAGCAGTTCTTC
>TRBV6-1|15|TRBJ1-5|-|once
CASSETGHSNQPQHF
TGTGCCAGCAGTGAAACAGGGCATAGCAATCAGCCCCAGCATTTT
>TRBV14|13|TRBJ2-7|TRBD1|-
CASRHRGSYEQYF
TGTGCCAGCAGGCACAGGGGCTCCTACGAGCAGTACTTC
>TRBV4-2|14|TRBJ2-7|-|-
CASSQAHSEGKQYF
TGTGCCAGCAGCCAAGCGCATTCAGAGGGCAAGCAGTACTTC
>TRBV5-1|14|TRBJ2-5|-|-
CASSLGAKQETQYF
TGCGCCAGCAGCTTGGGGGCGAAACAAGAGACCCAGTACTTC
>TRBV6-6|13|TRBJ2-5|TRBD2|-
CASSGRTRETQYF
TGTGCCAGCAGCGGGAGGACCAGGGAGACCCAGTACTTC
>TRBV6-1|13|TRBJ1-5|-|-
CASSLVGNQPQHF
TGTGCCAGCAGCCTCGTCGGGAATCAGCCCCAGCATTTT
>TRBV4-2|16|TRBJ2-3|-|-
CASSQKGGSRTDTQYF
TGTGCCAGCAGCCAAAAGGGGGGGTCCCGCACAGATACGCAGTATTTT
>TRBV27|17|TRBJ2-7|TRBD2|-
CASSLHQGSSGSYEQYF
TGTGCCAGCAGTTTGCACCAGGGGTCTAGCGGGTCCTACGAGCAGTACTTC
>TRBV7-3|17|TRBJ2-4|TRBD1|-
CASSTRGQGQLINIQYF
TGTGCCAGCAGCACCCGGGGACAGGGGCAGCTAATAAACATTCAGTACTTC
>TRBV5-1|15|TRBJ2-1|TRBD2|-
CASSLPTSGLKEQFF
TGCGCCAGCAGCTTACCGACTAGCGGTTTAAAAGAGCAGTTCTTC
>TRBV6-6|16|TRBJ1-2|TRBD1|few
CASSYFGDRENYGYTF
TGTGCCAGCAGTTATTTCGGGGACAGGGAAAACTATGGCTACACCTTC
>TRBV28|16|TRBJ1-2|TRBD1|-
CASLDLGQGDGYGYTF
TGTGCCAGCCTAGACCTGGGGCAGGGGGATGGCTATGGCTACACCTTC
>TRBV2|13|TRBJ1-1|-|-
CASRAGENTEAFF
TGTGCCAGCAGGGCCGGGGAGAACACTGAAGCTTTCTTT
>TRBV6-5|13|TRBJ1-2|-|-
CASTLLAGHGYTF
TGTGCCAGCACTCTTTTGGCGGGTCATGGCTACACCTTC